The sequence of this T cell receptor (beta chain) was determined in a study of monozygotic twins with inflammatory bowel disease. Broader study findings: Treatment differences in immunosuppression may have added variability to the repertoires of patients. Especially with disease activity, IBD patients had fewer clonotypes in common with others than healthy twins did.

With regard to this clonotype: The antigen remains undetermined.

The CDR3 totals 18 residues. Germline V gene sequence: CDR1 SGHAT, CDR2 FQNNGV. Template-switch reactions added UMIs with a 6-nucleotide sample barcode. From the 5' RACE reads, TCRdb lists one entry per CDR3 protein and no DNA. This repertoire comprises about 440,000 distinct CDR3 sequences; its ten largest clones make up about 2.4%. The receptor's source is a human donor with ulcerative colitis or Crohn's disease, or a healthy co-twin of an affected twin (not recorded which). The material sequenced was blood. The chain couples TRBV11-2 to TRBJ2-6; TCRdb names TRBD1, which stays unverified in the absence of DNA. CDR3 protein: CASSLDPGQYSGANVLTF.